The rows below give T cell receptor beta chains drawn from one sample of a study of blood T cells in healthy people across ages. TCRdb reanalysed the 5' RACE reads using MiXCR and keeps one entry per CDR3 protein. The sample includes approximately 600,000 distinct CDR3 sequences, approximately 50% of them seen just once. The sample was blood. The receptors were gathered from a man between 60 and 70 years old in good health. Each CDR3 is given with its conserved first and last residue. D genes are given only for firm matches. Size is omitted from some rows. Given values are once, few, many or a class for expanded clones.

>.|TRBJ1-2|TRBV27|.
TGTGCCAGCAGCCGAAGGCAGAGCTTCGGCTACACCTTC
CASSRRQSFGYTF
>TRBD1|TRBJ2-7|TRBV19|.
TGTGCCAGTAGCCAGGGGGCTAGTGTATACGAGCAGTACTTC
CASSQGASVYEQYF
>TRBD2|TRBJ2-2|TRBV6-2/TRBV6-3|.
TGTGCCAGCAAAAGCGGGGGGGCACCCGGGGAGCTGTTTTTT
CASKSGGAPGELFF
>TRBD2|TRBJ2-5|TRBV5-1|.
TGCGCCAGCAGCTTGCCTGCACCCCCACTACTAGCGGGGGGTAGTAGGCGAGAGACCCAGTACTTC
CASSLPAPPLLAGGSRRETQYF
>.|TRBJ1-2|TRBV6-5|few
TGTGCCAGCACCCGTGAAGGGGGCTATGGCTACACCTTC
CASTREGGYGYTF
>.|TRBJ1-5|TRBV7-9|few
TGTGCCAGCAGCTTAGCGATGAGCAATCAGCCCCAGCATTTT
CASSLAMSNQPQHF
>.|TRBJ2-4|TRBV4-2|.
TGTGCCAGCAGCCAAGATCAGGGGGGAGAGCAGTACTTC
CASSQDQGGEQYF
>TRBD1|TRBJ2-5|TRBV28|.
TGTGCCAGCAGTTTGGGCGGACAGGGGGTGCGGCAGACCCAGTACTTC
CASSLGGQGVRQTQYF
>.|TRBJ2-5|TRBV10-3|few
TGTGCCATCAGTGAGTCGGGCAGCCAAGAGACCCAGTACTTC
CAISESGSQETQYF
>.|TRBJ1-2|TRBV4-2|.
TGTGCCAGCAGCCAAGAGTACAGGCGGCAGAATGGCTACACCTTC
CASSQEYRRQNGYTF
>.|TRBJ1-5|TRBV2|.
TGTGCCAGCGGGGGGGGTCAGCCCCAGCATTTT
CASGGGQPQHF
>TRBD1|TRBJ1-2|TRBV5-1|few
TGCGCCAGCAGCCGCGGGACAGTTAACTATGGCTACACCTTC
CASSRGTVNYGYTF
>.|TRBJ1-5|TRBV28|once
TGTGCCAGCAAAAGGTACAGGGATAGCAATCAGCCCCAGCATTTT
CASKRYRDSNQPQHF
>.|TRBJ2-1|TRBV29-1|few
TGCAGCGTTTCCGGGACCCGTACCGCCTACAATGAGCAGTTCTTC
CSVSGTRTAYNEQFF
>.|TRBJ2-5|TRBV6-5|.
TGTGCCAGCAGTCTTGTCTTGGGGCAAGAGACCCAGTACTTC
CASSLVLGQETQYF
>TRBD1|TRBJ1-2|TRBV7-8|once
TGTGCCAGCAGCTTAGCCAACAGGGGGCTAAACTATGGCTACACCTTC
CASSLANRGLNYGYTF
>.|TRBJ1-3|TRBV7-9|.
TGTGCCAGCAGCTTAGTAGTGGGAGCTGGAAACACCATATATTTT
CASSLVVGAGNTIYF
>TRBD2|TRBJ2-1|TRBV6-1|.
TGTGCCAGCAGCCGGGGCTGGGGGGGCAATGAGCAGTTCTTC
CASSRGWGGNEQFF
>.|TRBJ2-7|TRBV27|.
TGTGCCAGCAGTCCCAACCCGGGGGGCCCTACCCTATACGAGCAGTACTTC
CASSPNPGGPTLYEQYF
>.|TRBJ2-5|TRBV12-3/TRBV12-4|.
TGTGCCAGCAGTTTAGAGTCGGGGGCGGTAGAGACCCAGTACTTC
CASSLESGAVETQYF
>TRBD2|TRBJ2-5|TRBV18|few
TGTGCCAGCTCAGCGCCGGGACTAGGAGGAGAGACCCAGTACTTC
CASSAPGLGGETQYF
>.|TRBJ2-7|TRBV3-1|few
TGTGCCAGCAGCCAAGCTGGTACCTCCTACGAGCAGTACTTC
CASSQAGTSYEQYF
>.|TRBJ2-1|TRBV18|.
TGTGCCAGCTCACGGTCGGGGGCCCCGACGGGGAATGAGCAGTTCTTC
CASSRSGAPTGNEQFF
>TRBD1|TRBJ1-1|TRBV29-1|.
TGCAGCGTTCTCAGGGGGGCGAGCACTGAAGCTTTCTTT
CSVLRGASTEAFF
>.|TRBJ2-5|TRBV20-1|.
TGCAGTGCTAGGGCAACAAGCCAAGAGACCCAGTACTTC
CSARATSQETQYF
>.|TRBJ2-3|TRBV11-2|.
TGTGCCAGCAGCTTAGCGGCGGACGGAGATACGCAGTATTTT
CASSLAADGDTQYF
>TRBD2|TRBJ2-1|TRBV29-1|.
TGCAGCGTGACTAGCGGGTGGGGCGATGAGCAGTTCTTC
CSVTSGWGDEQFF
>TRBD1|TRBJ2-7|TRBV7-9|.
TGTGCCAGCAGCTCAGGGGGCCTTTCGGGGGAGTACTTC
CASSSGGLSGEYF
>.|TRBJ1-4|TRBV6-1|.
TGTGCCAGCAGTGAACCGAGGGGCGGTAATGAAAAACTGTTTTTT
CASSEPRGGNEKLFF
>.|TRBJ2-6|TRBV20-1|few
TGCAGTGCTAGGGAACGGTCTGGGGCCAACGTCCTGACTTTC
CSARERSGANVLTF
>TRBD1|TRBJ1-5|TRBV20-1|.
TGCAGTGCTAGGCCCCCGACAGGGTTAAGAGGGAGCAATCAGCCCCAGCATTTT
CSARPPTGLRGSNQPQHF
>.|TRBJ2-1|TRBV14|.
TGTGCCAGCAGCCAAGTCCGACCGGGCGTGCAGTTCTTC
CASSQVRPGVQFF
>.|TRBJ1-6|TRBV11-2|.
TGTGCCAGCAGCTTAGGCGGGGCGCCTTTTAATTCACCCCTCCACTTT
CASSLGGAPFNSPLHF
>.|TRBJ2-7|TRBV5-1|.
TGCGCCAGCAGCACGGGACGGGACTACGAGCAGTACTTC
CASSTGRDYEQYF
>.|TRBJ1-4|TRBV5-1|once
TGCGCCAGCAGCCCAAGAACCGGGGCGGTGGAAGGGAAACTGTTTTTT
CASSPRTGAVEGKLFF
>.|TRBJ2-7|TRBV11-1|.
TGTGCCAGCAGCCGATTGGGGGCGAGCTCCTACGAGCAGTACTTC
CASSRLGASSYEQYF
>.|TRBJ2-1|TRBV6-6|.
TGTGCCAGCAGTAAGACACAGGGTAATGAGCAGTTCTTC
CASSKTQGNEQFF
>.|TRBJ2-3|TRBV6-2/TRBV6-3|.
TGTGCCAGCAGCCGTGACGCCCCAGAGACAGATACGCAGTATTTT
CASSRDAPETDTQYF
>.|TRBJ2-5|TRBV5-1|.
TGCGCCAGCAGCTTGGGGCTGGCAGGCGGGCAGACCCAGTACTTC
CASSLGLAGGQTQYF